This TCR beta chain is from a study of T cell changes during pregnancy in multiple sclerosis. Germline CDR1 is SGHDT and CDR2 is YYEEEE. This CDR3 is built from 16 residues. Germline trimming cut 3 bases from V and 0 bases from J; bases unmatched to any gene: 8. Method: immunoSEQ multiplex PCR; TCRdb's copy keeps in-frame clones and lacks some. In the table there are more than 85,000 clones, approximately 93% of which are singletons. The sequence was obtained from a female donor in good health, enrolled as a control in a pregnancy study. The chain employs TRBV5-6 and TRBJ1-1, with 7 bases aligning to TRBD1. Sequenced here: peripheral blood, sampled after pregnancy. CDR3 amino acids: CASSSYRGYMNTEAFF. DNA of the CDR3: TGTGCCAGCAGCTCGTACAGGGGATACATGAACACTGAAGCTTTCTTT. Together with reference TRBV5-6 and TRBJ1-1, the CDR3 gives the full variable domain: DAGVTQSPTHLIKTRGQQVTLRCSPKSGHDTVSWYQQALGQGPQFIFQYYEEEERQRGNFPDRFSGHQFPNYSSELNVNALLLGDSALYLCASSSYRGYMNTEAFFGQGTRLTVV.